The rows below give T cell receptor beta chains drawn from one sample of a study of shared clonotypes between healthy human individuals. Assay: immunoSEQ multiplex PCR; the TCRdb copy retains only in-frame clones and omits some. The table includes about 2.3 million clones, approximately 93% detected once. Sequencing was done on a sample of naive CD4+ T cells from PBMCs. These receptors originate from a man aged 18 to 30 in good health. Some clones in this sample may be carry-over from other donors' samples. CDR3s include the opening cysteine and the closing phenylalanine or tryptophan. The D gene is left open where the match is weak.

CDR3: CASCGQGAYEQYF
D: TRBD1
J: TRBJ2-7
V: TRBV27

CDR3: CASSQGTGFFQPQHF
D: TRBD1
J: TRBJ1-5
V: TRBV7-9

CDR3: CASRPGVTDTQYF
D: .
J: TRBJ2-3
V: TRBV27

CDR3: CASSLAVRQATEAFF
D: .
J: TRBJ1-1
V: TRBV7-8

CDR3: CASSFGQAYEQYF
D: .
J: TRBJ2-7
V: TRBV7-2

CDR3: CSAPGLATDTQYF
D: TRBD2
J: TRBJ2-3
V: TRBV29-1

CDR3: CASSLGTNPNQPQHF
D: .
J: TRBJ1-5
V: TRBV7-9

CDR3: CASSVGEDTEAFF
D: .
J: TRBJ1-1
V: TRBV6-1

CDR3: CASNPGMNQPQHF
D: .
J: TRBJ1-5
V: TRBV28

CDR3: CASSVTGGEAFF
D: TRBD1
J: TRBJ1-1
V: TRBV5-1

CDR3: CASSANTEAFF
D: .
J: TRBJ1-1
V: TRBV6-6

CDR3: CASSLAARADTQYF
D: .
J: TRBJ2-3
V: TRBV7-2

CDR3: CATRLTGQPGYTF
D: TRBD1
J: TRBJ1-2
V: TRBV6-1

CDR3: CASSFAGTSGRNEQYF
D: TRBD2
J: TRBJ2-7
V: TRBV28

CDR3: CASSHVGTGAVYGYTF
D: TRBD1
J: TRBJ1-2
V: TRBV4-1

CDR3: CASKRTALSYEQYF
D: .
J: TRBJ2-7
V: TRBV28

CDR3: CSVWRGPYYEQYF
D: .
J: .
V: TRBV29-1

CDR3: CASSRTGDSIDEQFF
D: TRBD1
J: TRBJ2-1
V: TRBV7-9

CDR3: CASSSANRADTQYF
D: .
J: TRBJ2-3
V: TRBV5-1

CDR3: CAISESLSRVSYNEQFF
D: .
J: TRBJ2-1
V: TRBV6-1

CDR3: CASSAGGLNEKLFF
D: .
J: TRBJ1-4
V: TRBV6-1

CDR3: CASSLVGSLRSLGYTF
D: .
J: TRBJ1-2
V: TRBV5-4

CDR3: CASSPIRSSGNTIYF
D: .
J: TRBJ1-3
V: TRBV11-2

CDR3: CASSLGFQETQYF
D: .
J: TRBJ2-5
V: TRBV5-1

CDR3: CASSFASVNTGELFF
D: .
J: TRBJ2-2
V: TRBV28

CDR3: CASRTGSQEKLFF
D: TRBD1
J: TRBJ1-4
V: TRBV28

CDR3: CASSEVISTDTQYF
D: .
J: TRBJ2-3
V: TRBV2

CDR3: CAWRQPGLVTSGELFF
D: TRBD2
J: TRBJ2-2
V: TRBV30

CDR3: CASSEGRSLRWDTEAFF
D: .
J: TRBJ1-1
V: TRBV6-1

CDR3: CASSWLAGSTDTQYF
D: TRBD2
J: TRBJ2-3
V: TRBV7-6

CDR3: CASSLPGLLAKNIQYF
D: .
J: TRBJ2-4
V: TRBV28

CDR3: CAWSLLAGAYEQYF
D: .
J: .
V: TRBV30

CDR3: CASSLGASTDTQYF
D: .
J: TRBJ2-3
V: TRBV5-1

CDR3: CASSLREGAKGNEQFF
D: TRBD2
J: TRBJ2-1
V: TRBV7-9